This T cell receptor (beta chain) was sequenced during a study of cytomegalovirus exposure and HLA in healthy donors. The study, taken as a whole, reports: The classifier, whose performance was assessed in both the original and validation cohorts, reportedly diagnosed cytomegalovirus status with high specificity and sensitivity. Listed as cytomegalovirus-associated were 164 TCR beta chains.

The ends lost 0 bases at V and 8 bases at J; junction bases unmatched: 18. Germline CDR1 reads GTSNPN; CDR2 reads SVGIG (reference sequence). The CDR3 runs to 19 residues. Comments on this clone: Its antigen is unknown.

Some clones are missing from TCRdb's copy, which holds only in-frame ones; the method was immunoSEQ multiplex PCR. This table has 150,000 to 250,000 clones, 84% appearing once. This receptor was identified in a woman in her thirties in good health and CMV-seropositive. Source material: PBMCs. This chain links TRBV30 with TRBJ2-1; 11 nucleotides align to TRBD2. CDR3: CAWSVYRGRVAGGKYEQFF. CDR3 DNA: TGTGCCTGGAGTGTGTACCGGGGAAGGGTAGCGGGAGGGAAGTATGAGCAGTTCTTC.